This T cell receptor (beta chain) was documented in a study of cytomegalovirus exposure and HLA in healthy donors. Points from the study as a whole: Reports credit the classifier with highly specific, highly sensitive diagnosis of cytomegalovirus status. The authors enumerated over 150 TCR beta chains as linked to cytomegalovirus.

Points on this clone: Its specificity is unknown.

Here immunoSEQ multiplex PCR was the method, and the copy in TCRdb shows in-frame clones only, minus some. This sample has about 110,000 clones, with under 97% found just once. The donors were part of the validation cohort of 120 subjects. That cohort was separate from the first cohort, which comprised 500 to 850 subjects. The sequencing sample was made of PBMCs. The sequence came from a woman aged 18-29 years in good health and CMV-seronegative.

CDR3 nucleotide sequence: TGTGCCAGTAAAGGGGCTGGGACAGGGGACAATGAGCAGTTCTTC. This translates into CASKGAGTGDNEQFF. The chain combines TRBV19 with TRBJ2-1; TRBD1 aligns across 10 bases. The CDR3 sequence is 15 residues long. Trimming cost V 7 bases and J 5 bases; bases outside gene matches: 8. CDR1 and CDR2 (germline): LNHDA, SQIVND (reference sequence).